Presented here are 12 T cell receptor beta chains from one specimen sequenced in a study of OX40 agonist ivuxolimab in advanced cancers. Data came from immunoSEQ multiplex PCR; TCRdb stores just in-frame clones and leaves some out. This table has 80,000 or so clones, 90% to 95% appearing once. The source material was CD4+ or CD8+ T cells sorted from blood, sampled in a trial of the OX40 agonist ivuxolimab. The origin of the receptors is an adult with an advanced solid tumor such as melanoma, head and neck, liver or kidney cancer.

The genes are TRBV5-1 and TRBJ2-2; possibly TRBD1 or TRBD2 for D (5 bases each). V was pared by 0 bases and J by 6 bases, with 18 bases between. CDR1 and CDR2 (germline): SGHRS, YFSETQ. The CDR3 loop spans 17 amino acids. The CDR3 protein is CASSLAVSAGRAGELFF. The CDR3 DNA is TGCGCCAGCAGCTTGGCCGTTTCGGCAGGGCGGGCCGGGGAGCTGTTTTTT.

V gene TRBV6-6 combines with J gene TRBJ1-5; possibly TRBD1 for D (6 bases). Trimming took off 5 bases at V and 3 bases at J, with 11 bases between the two ends. This CDR3 is 14 amino acids long. The germline CDR1 and CDR2 sequences are MNHNY and SVGAGI (reference sequence). CDR3 sequence: CASSKGQTNQPQHF. DNA for the CDR3: TGTGCCAGCAGTAAAGGACAGACCAATCAGCCCCAGCATTTT.

V is TRBV6-1 and J is TRBJ1-3; no definite D call. The germline V and J ends were trimmed by 4 bases and 0 bases, with 13 bases remaining between them. The CDR3 is 16 amino acids. Germline CDR1 reads MNHNS; CDR2 reads SASEGT. The CDR3 bases are TGTGCCAGCAGTGCCGGGCCGCCGATCTCTGGAAACACCATATATTTT. Protein product: CASSAGPPISGNTIYF.

The chain employs TRBV18 and TRBJ2-2; no reliable D call. V dropped 6 bases and J dropped 1 base, with 9 bases sitting between them. CDR3 length: 14 residues. The germline V gene encodes CDR1 KGHSH and CDR2 LQKENI. The CDR3 reads CASSNHGNTGELFF. The CDR3 DNA follows: TGTGCCAGCTCGAACCACGGGAACACCGGGGAGCTGTTTTTT.

The chain joins TRBV6-6 to TRBJ2-2, with unresolved D. The V gene's germline CDR1 is MNHNY and CDR2 SVGAGI (reference sequence). This CDR3 spans 15 amino acids. V lost 2 bases, J lost 4 bases, and 11 bases lay in between. CDR3 region: CASSYGMGSTGELFF. The CDR3, as DNA: TGTGCCAGCAGTTACGGAATGGGATCCACCGGGGAGCTGTTTTTT.

The V gene is TRBV28, the J gene TRBJ2-1, with D possibly TRBD2 on 5 matching bases. Between the trimmed V and J ends, which lost 6 bases and 4 bases, there was a span of 19 bases. The CDR3 contains 16 residues. Germline CDR1 and CDR2: MDHEN and SYDVKM. CDR3 in amino acids: CASRPASASSYNEQFF. Written as DNA, the CDR3 is TGTGCCAGCAGACCTGCCTCGGCTAGCTCTTACAATGAGCAGTTCTTC. The full variable domain, its missing parts supplied by reference TRBV28 and TRBJ2-1, is DVKVTQSSRYLVKRTGEKVFLECVQDMDHENMFWYRQDPGLGLRLIYFSYDVKMKEKGDIPEGYSVSREKKERFSLILESASTNQTSMYLCASRPASASSYNEQFFGPGTRLTVL.

The chain couples TRBV11-2 to TRBJ1-4; D uncertain. V lost 5 bases and J 7 bases, leaving 8 bases between the germline ends. The CDR3 runs to 12 residues. Germline values: CDR1 SGHAT, CDR2 FQNNGV. The CDR3 coding sequence is TGTGCCAGCAGCCTTCAGACTGAAAAACTGTTTTTT. It translates to CASSLQTEKLFF.

The chain uses TRBV5-1 and TRBJ2-2; 8 bases are a match to TRBD2. The CDR3 sequence is 15 residues long. The V gene's germline CDR1 is SGHRS and CDR2 YFSETQ. J was trimmed by 1 base and V by 4 bases; bases with no gene match: 3. The CDR3 loop reads CASSRTSLNTGELFF. CDR3 coding DNA: TGCGCCAGCAGCCGGACTAGCCTGAACACCGGGGAGCTGTTTTTT.

The V and J genes are TRBV7-7 and TRBJ2-1, with TRBD2 matching 14 bases. Trimming cost V 1 base and J 6 bases; bases outside gene matches: 2. Germline CDR1 reads SSHAT; CDR2 reads FNYEAQ (reference sequence). CDR3 length equals 16 residues. CDR3 region: CASSLGGLAGANEQFF. CDR3 DNA: TGTGCCAGCAGCTTAGGGGGACTAGCGGGAGCCAATGAGCAGTTCTTC.

This rearrangement joins TRBV7-2 to TRBJ2-1; 11 bases align to TRBD2. Looked up from germline, CDR1 is SGHTA and CDR2 is FQGNSA. Germline trimming cut 2 bases from V and 0 bases from J; bases unmatched to any gene: 9. CDR3 size: 19 residues. The chain's CDR3 is CASSLSGTSGPSSYNEQFF. CDR3 nucleotide sequence: TGTGCCAGCAGCTTATCCGGGACTAGCGGACCGAGCTCCTACAATGAGCAGTTCTTC.

This chain's CDR3 is CASSYAYEQYF. CDR3 DNA: TGTGCCAGCAGTTACGCCTACGAGCAGTACTTC. This sequence joins TRBV2 and TRBJ2-7, with D uncertain. CDR1 is SNHLY and CDR2 is FYNNEI in the germline V gene. V lost 5 bases and J 2 bases, leaving 4 bases between the germline ends. CDR3 length equals 11 residues.

Points on this clone: A junction end diverges from the germline sequence, so it may reflect a read error. V and J are TRBV5-1 and TRBJ2-3, with 9 bases matching TRBD2. This CDR3 comprises 15 residues. Germline loops: CDR1 SGHRS, CDR2 YFSETQ. The CDR3 nucleotides read TGTGCCAGCAGCTTGCAGCGGGGGGGCACAGATACGCAGTATTTT. Amino acid sequence: CASSLQRGGTDTQYF.